Presented here are 14 T cell receptor beta chains from one specimen sequenced in a study of cytomegalovirus exposure and HLA in healthy donors. Vbeta (60) and Jbeta (13) primers were used in the PCR. Only in-frame clones appear in the TCRdb table, and some are missing; sequencing was by immunoSEQ multiplex PCR. The data contain about 110,000 clones, roughly 68% of them seen just once; the ten biggest clones take up roughly 2.4%. Sequenced sample: PBMCs. The receptor set was obtained from a woman in her 30s in good health and CMV-seronegative.

This chain connects TRBV27 to TRBJ2-5; 7 positions agree with TRBD1. V was pared by 5 bases and J by 1 base, with 7 bases of the junction left unmatched. The CDR3 is made up of 15 amino acids. CDR1 MNHEY and CDR2 SMNVEV come from the germline V gene (reference sequence). The CDR3 reads CASSVQGQIQETQYF. CDR3 in DNA: TGTGCCAGCAGTGTCCAGGGACAGATCCAAGAGACCCAGTACTTC.

The chain recombines TRBV28 with TRBJ2-3; weak D call: TRBD2 (6 bases). There are 15 residues in the CDR3. The ends were cut back, 2 bases at V and 0 bases at J, with 9 bases in the middle. The germline CDR1 and CDR2 sequences are MDHEN and SYDVKM. The CDR3 is CASSLIAASTDTQYF. As DNA, the CDR3 is TGTGCCAGCAGTTTAATAGCGGCTAGCACAGATACGCAGTATTTT.

This clone was observed a handful of times. The chain carries TRBV30 and TRBJ2-1; a weak D match, TRBD2 (7 bases). V lost 0 bases, J lost 1 base, and 16 bases lay in between. Germline V gene lookup returns CDR1 GTSNPN and CDR2 SVGIG (reference sequence). The CDR3 loop spans 17 amino acids. In DNA form, the CDR3 reads TGTGCCTGGAGTGTTCTACGGGGGGCTAAGTCCTACAATGAGCAGTTCTTC. Translation gives CAWSVLRGAKSYNEQFF.

This clone turned up a few times. The chain carries TRBV29-1 and TRBJ2-5; no definite D call. CDR3 length equals 12 residues. Germline V gene sequence: CDR1 SQVTM, CDR2 ANQGSEA. Trimming stripped 2 bases from V and 4 bases from J, with 8 bases between. This chain's CDR3 is CSVERTSETQYF. For the CDR3, the DNA is TGCAGCGTTGAACGAACTTCAGAGACCCAGTACTTC.

In nucleotides, the CDR3 is TGTGCCAGCAGCGCCAGGACAGGGGGCAATCAGCCCCAGCATTTT. Encoded protein: CASSARTGGNQPQHF. J is TRBJ1-5 and V is TRBV7-8, with 9 bases aligning to TRBD1. The germline V gene has CDR1 SGHVS and CDR2 FQNEAQ. The CDR3 consists of 15 residues. The trim removed 5 bases at V and 2 bases at J, leaving 4 bases unmatched.

The rearrangement joins TRBV6-5 to TRBJ1-2; D uncertain. V dropped 7 bases and J dropped 4 bases, with 10 bases sitting between them. The CDR3 is 12 residues long. Germline V gene data show CDR1 as MNHEY and CDR2 as SVGAGI. The CDR3 nucleotides read TGTGCCAGCACCGGCCCAGGCTATGGCTACACCTTC. It is translated as CASTGPGYGYTF.

The chain joins TRBV28 to TRBJ2-3; the D is unclear. Germline loops: CDR1 MDHEN, CDR2 SYDVKM. Trimming took 4 bases from V and 4 from J, leaving 3 bases between them. This CDR3 has 11 amino acids. CDR3 nucleotide sequence: TGTGCCAGCAGTTCAGCAGATACGCAGTATTTT. Protein product: CASSSADTQYF.

V and J are TRBV5-1 and TRBJ1-1, with 8 bases matching TRBD1. This CDR3 is built from 14 residues. After removal of 3 bases from V and 3 bases from J, the junction contained 4 bases not matched to a gene. Germline assignment: CDR1 SGHRS and CDR2 YFSETQ. The CDR3: CASSSTGADTEAFF. The CDR3 nucleotides read TGCGCCAGCAGCTCGACAGGGGCTGACACTGAAGCTTTCTTT.

The J gene is TRBJ1-2, the V gene TRBV28; no firm D call. Germline CDR1 and CDR2: MDHEN and SYDVKM. The CDR3 is 17 residues long. V dropped 3 bases and J dropped 8 bases, with 25 bases sitting between them. CDR3 nucleotides: TGTGCCAGCAGTTTTATCGATCCGCGCTCGGGCGGGAGCGGCTACACCTTC. Protein: CASSFIDPRSGGSGYTF.

This rearrangement joins TRBV5-4 to TRBJ2-7; unclear D gene. The CDR3 length is 12 residues. Germline CDR1 reads SGHNT; CDR2 reads YYREEE (reference sequence). The ends were cut back, 0 bases at V and 6 bases at J, with 7 bases in the middle. CDR3 protein: CASSLGATEQYF. The DNA of the CDR3 is TGTGCCAGCAGCTTGGGGGCGACCGAGCAGTACTTC.

The gene calls are TRBV19 and TRBJ2-1; the match to TRBD2 covers 8 bases. CDR3 size: 15 residues. Germline values: CDR1 LNHDA, CDR2 SQIVND (reference sequence). Trimming removed 6 bases from V and 0 bases from J; junction bases left unmatched: 4. Here the CDR3 reads CASRKTSGSYNEQFF. In DNA, the CDR3 is TGTGCCAGTAGAAAAACTAGCGGCTCCTACAATGAGCAGTTCTTC.

The chain recombines TRBV28 with TRBJ1-1; D is ambiguous. Germline CDR1 and CDR2: MDHEN and SYDVKM. Trimming shortened V by 6 bases and J by 3 bases, and 14 bases separated the two germline ends. CDR3 size: 14 residues. CDR3 in DNA: TGTGCCAGCAGCTTGGTGAGGATGGACACTGAAGCTTTCTTT. Its protein is CASSLVRMDTEAFF.

The chain uses TRBV21-1 and TRBJ1-1; the table's TRBD1 call for D was not verified on the DNA. TRBV21-1 constitutes a pseudogene. The CDR3 has 17 residues. DNA for the CDR3: TGTGCCAGCAGATGGGAAAATAGGGGGCGAAGTTCCACTGAAGCTTTCTTT. Its protein product is CASRWENRGRSSTEAFF.

This clone was recorded only once. The V call is TRBV6-1, the J call TRBJ2-3; 11 nucleotides align to TRBD2. Germline V gives CDR1 MNHNS, CDR2 SASEGT. V dropped 0 bases and J dropped 4; count of bases not matched to a gene: 6. This CDR3 comprises 17 residues. This chain's CDR3 is CASSEASGTSGSDTQYF. In DNA form, the CDR3 reads TGTGCCAGCAGTGAAGCCTCAGGGACTAGCGGCTCAGATACGCAGTATTTT.